This T cell receptor (beta chain) comes out of a study of response to subunit inactivated influenza vaccine. Study-level results: A suggestion made by the authors is that each seasonal influenza vaccination recruits few new T cells.

Losses at the gene ends were 7 bases for V and 5 bases for J; bases not matched to a gene: 7. This CDR3 spans 13 amino acids. TCRdb re-called the RT-PCR reads through MiXCR, storing one row per CDR3 protein. The data contain fewer than 600,000 distinct CDR3 sequences, 6% to 9% of them seen just once; the ten biggest clones take up about 12%. Comment on this clonotype: Its antigen is currently unknown.

The material was PBMCs from blood, obtained around 25 months after vaccination. V usage is TRBV12-3 or TRBV12-4 and J usage is TRBJ2-5, with 7 bases matching TRBD1. The receptor comes from a man aged 50 to 75 who received an inactivated influenza vaccine. This chain's CDR3 is CASTMTGLETQYF. The CDR3, as DNA: TGTGCCAGCACCATGACAGGGTTGGAGACCCAGTACTTC.